The sequence of this TCR beta chain was determined in a study of Ad26.COV2.S vaccination and SARS-CoV-2 variants. The CDR3 has 16 residues. The ends were cut back, 1 base at V and 2 bases at J, with 14 bases in the middle. Germline assignment: CDR1 LGHDT and CDR2 YNNKEL (reference sequence). Libraries were prepared by immunoSEQ multiplex PCR; TCRdb keeps only in-frame clonotypes and omits some of them. The table lists tens of thousands of clones, approximately 77% of them singletons, with around a sixth in the top ten. Sequencing was performed on peripheral blood, taken after recovery from COVID-19. This TCR was sampled from a human donor who had recovered from COVID-19. V is TRBV3-1 (or the pseudogene TRBV3-2) and J is TRBJ1-1; D not certain. The CDR3 sequence is CASSQVVWGPNTEAFF. In DNA form, the CDR3 reads TGTGCCAGCAGCCAAGTGGTCTGGGGTCCTAACACTGAAGCTTTCTTT.